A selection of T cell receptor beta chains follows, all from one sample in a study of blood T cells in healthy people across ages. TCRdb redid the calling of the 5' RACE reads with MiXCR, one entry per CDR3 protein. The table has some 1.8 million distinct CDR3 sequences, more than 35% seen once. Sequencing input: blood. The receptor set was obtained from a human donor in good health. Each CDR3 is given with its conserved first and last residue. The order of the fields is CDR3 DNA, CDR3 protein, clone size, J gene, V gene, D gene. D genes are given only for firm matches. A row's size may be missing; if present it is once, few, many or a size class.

TGTGCCAGCAGCTCCGGACTAGCGGGGCATGATACGCAGTATTTT,CASSSGLAGHDTQYF,few,TRBJ2-3,TRBV7-2,TRBD2
TGCGCCGGCAGCCAAGGGCCCCTACAAGAGACCCAGTACTTC,CAGSQGPLQETQYF,-,TRBJ2-5,TRBV4-3,-
TGTGCCAGCAGATTGAGGAGGGGGCTGGGCGAGCAGTACTTC,CASRLRRGLGEQYF,-,TRBJ2-7,TRBV27,-
TGTGCCAGCAGCTTGGGTAGCGGGGTGGCAGATACGCAGTATTTT,CASSLGSGVADTQYF,few,TRBJ2-3,TRBV5-6,TRBD2
TGTGCCAGCAGTGACCTAGCGGGGGGCTACAATGAGCAGTACTTC,CASSDLAGGYNEQYF,-,TRBJ2-4,TRBV6-2/TRBV6-3,TRBD2
TGTGCCACCAGTGATCCGGGACAGGGTTTCGACGAGCAGTACTTC,CATSDPGQGFDEQYF,-,TRBJ2-7,TRBV24-1,TRBD1
TGCGCCAGCAGCCAAGGCTTAGGGACAGGGTTAACAGATACGCAGTATTTT,CASSQGLGTGLTDTQYF,-,TRBJ2-3,TRBV4-1,TRBD1
TGTGCCAGCAGCCTAGTCCTTCCCTCCTACAATGAGCAGTTCTTC,CASSLVLPSYNEQFF,-,TRBJ2-1,TRBV7-9,-
TGTGCCAGCAGCGGGTCAGGGGCCGCGGACGAGCAGTACTTC,CASSGSGAADEQYF,-,TRBJ2-7,TRBV9,-
TGTGCCAGCAGCTTCCCATCTCAAGAGACCCAGTACTTC,CASSFPSQETQYF,many,TRBJ2-5,TRBV7-2,-
TGTGCCAGCAGTCAGACCGGGGGACAAAATCAGCCCCAGCATTTT,CASSQTGGQNQPQHF,-,TRBJ1-5,TRBV6-5,-
TGCAGTGCTACCAAAGGACGGAGCACTGAAGCTTTCTTT,CSATKGRSTEAFF,few,TRBJ1-1,TRBV20-1,-
TGTGCCAGCAGCTTGGAGGGTGGGAGCCACTCCTACAATGAGCAGTTCTTC,CASSLEGGSHSYNEQFF,few,TRBJ2-1,TRBV7-2,-
TGCGCCAGCAGCCAAGGGGAGGTAGAACAGACTTCCTACAATGAGCAGTTCTTC,CASSQGEVEQTSYNEQFF,-,TRBJ2-1,TRBV4-3,-
TGTGCCAGCAGCTTAGCGGGGGGTAAGACTCATGAGCAGTTCTTC,CASSLAGGKTHEQFF,few,TRBJ2-1,TRBV7-2,-
TGTGCCAGCAGCCACAAGACATGGGCTGGCTACGAGCAGTACTTC,CASSHKTWAGYEQYF,-,TRBJ2-7,TRBV27,-
TGTGCCAGCTCACCGGAGACAGGGCTTAGGTACAATGAGCAGTACTTC,CASSPETGLRYNEQYF,-,TRBJ2-5,TRBV12-3/TRBV12-4,TRBD1
TGTGCCAGCAGGTTGGGCAGGAATTCACCCCTCCACTTT,CASRLGRNSPLHF,-,TRBJ1-6,TRBV28,-
TGCGCCAGCAGCTTGGTAGGAGGGCCAAGTGACAATGAGCAGTTCTTC,CASSLVGGPSDNEQFF,few,TRBJ2-1,TRBV5-1,-
TGTGCCAGCAGTGAATTCGGCGGTTACTATGGCTACACCTTC,CASSEFGGYYGYTF,-,TRBJ1-2,TRBV2,-
TGTGCCAGCGGGAATGGCCCTGGGGCCAACGTCCTGACTTTC,CASGNGPGANVLTF,-,TRBJ2-6,TRBV6-5,-
TGTGCCAGCAGCTTTCAGACAGGGCGGTTTGGAGATACGCAGTATTTT,CASSFQTGRFGDTQYF,few,TRBJ2-3,TRBV7-2,TRBD1
TGTGCCAGCAGGACCCGACAGGGGAACGATGGCTACACCTTC,CASRTRQGNDGYTF,-,TRBJ1-2,TRBV12-3/TRBV12-4,TRBD1
TGCAGCGGTACAGCGGGGTTCACAGATACGCAGTATTTT,CSGTAGFTDTQYF,few,TRBJ2-3,TRBV29-1,TRBD2
TGTGCCAGCAGTGAAACCGACAGGGTTGGCTACACCTTC,CASSETDRVGYTF,few,TRBJ1-2,TRBV6-1,TRBD1